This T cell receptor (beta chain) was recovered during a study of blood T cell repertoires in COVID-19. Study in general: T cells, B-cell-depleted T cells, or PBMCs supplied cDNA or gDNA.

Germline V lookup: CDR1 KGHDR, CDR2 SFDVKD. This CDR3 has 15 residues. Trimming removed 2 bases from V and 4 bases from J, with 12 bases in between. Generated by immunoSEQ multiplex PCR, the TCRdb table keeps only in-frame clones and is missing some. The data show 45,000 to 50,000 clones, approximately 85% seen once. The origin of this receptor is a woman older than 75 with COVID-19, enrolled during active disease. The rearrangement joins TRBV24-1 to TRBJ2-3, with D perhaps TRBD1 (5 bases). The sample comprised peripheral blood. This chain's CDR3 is CATSDSRGSADTQYF. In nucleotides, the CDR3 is TGTGCCACCAGTGATTCAAGGGGCTCTGCAGATACGCAGTATTTT.